This T cell receptor (beta chain) was identified in a study of cytomegalovirus exposure and HLA in healthy donors. The study's findings and limits: Further analysis was carried out later, and it showed several of the most significant clusters appearing linked to common viral pathogens. It was confirmed in vitro that three of the CMV-associated chains were specific for CMV antigens. Reportedly, a later analysis found an Asian-associated ancestry cluster had fewer N-insertions than the approximately 670-donor mean.

Both 60 Vbeta primers and 13 Jbeta primers went into the PCR. The assay was immunoSEQ multiplex PCR, and TCRdb's table has in-frame clones only and misses some. The data show about 160,000 clones, roughly two thirds seen once. Trimming left V 1 base short and J 0 bases short, with 9 bases between. CDR1 LGHNA and CDR2 YNFKEQ come from the germline V gene. CDR3 size: 15 residues. A word on this clone: Its antigen is as yet unknown.

The sample taken for sequencing was PBMCs. The TCR originated in a woman in her 30s in good health and CMV-seronegative. The rearrangement links TRBV4-2 to TRBJ1-1; no clear D. The CDR3 reads CASSQVAGMNTEAFF. CDR3 in DNA: TGTGCCAGCAGCCAAGTTGCAGGAATGAACACTGAAGCTTTCTTT.